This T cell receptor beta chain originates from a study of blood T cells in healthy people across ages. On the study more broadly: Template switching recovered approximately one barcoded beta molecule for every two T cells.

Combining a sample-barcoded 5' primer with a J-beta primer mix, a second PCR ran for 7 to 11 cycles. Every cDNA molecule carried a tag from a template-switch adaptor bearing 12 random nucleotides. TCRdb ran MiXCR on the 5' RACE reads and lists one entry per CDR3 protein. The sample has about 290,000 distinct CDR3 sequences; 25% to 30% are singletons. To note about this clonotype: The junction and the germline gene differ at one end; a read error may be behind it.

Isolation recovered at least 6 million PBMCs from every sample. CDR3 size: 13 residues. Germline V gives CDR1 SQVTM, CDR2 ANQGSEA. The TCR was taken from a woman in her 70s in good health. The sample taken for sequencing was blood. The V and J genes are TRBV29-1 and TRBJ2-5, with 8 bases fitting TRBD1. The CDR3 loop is CSASGQVQETQSF. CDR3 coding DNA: TGCAGCGCCTCGGGACAGGTACAAGAGACCCAGTCCTTC.